The 2 T cell receptor beta chains below were found in one sample sequenced in a study of cytomegalovirus exposure and HLA in healthy donors. With 60 Vbeta and 13 Jbeta primers, the PCR was carried out. Sequencing was performed with immunoSEQ multiplex PCR; in TCRdb, only in-frame clones are kept and a portion is missing. The repertoire includes some 160,000 clones, about 75% of them detected once, and roughly 4% sits in the top ten. Sequenced input: PBMCs. These receptors were obtained from a man in his 60s in good health and CMV-seronegative.

There are a few counts of this clone. The chain joins TRBV13 to TRBJ2-5, with D tentatively TRBD2 (6 bases). The V and J ends lost 6 bases and 4 bases respectively, with 24 bases between them. The CDR3 covers 17 residues. Germline-derived CDR1 and CDR2 are PRHDT and FYEKMQ (reference sequence). CDR3 loop: CASSTEGKIIGTETQYF. The DNA of the CDR3 is TGTGCCAGCAGTACGGAGGGGAAAATCATAGGGACAGAGACCCAGTACTTC.

The chain carries TRBV2 and TRBJ2-2, with 8 bases identical to TRBD1. CDR3 length: 14 residues. CDR1 is SNHLY and CDR2 is FYNNEI in the germline V gene. The V and J ends lost 4 bases and 3 bases, in that order; junction bases with no gene match: 1. CDR3 protein: CASSVGQDTGELFF. The CDR3 coding sequence is TGTGCCAGCAGTGTGGGACAGGACACCGGGGAGCTGTTTTTT.